This TCR beta chain was sequenced during a study of T cells in Graves' hyperthyroidism and ophthalmopathy (dated 2019 in TCRdb). For the study in its entirety: A discovery cohort of roughly 100 patients, approximately 45 with Graves' ophthalmopathy and approximately 57 with stable Graves' hyperthyroidism, was used to find distinguishing TCR V-J signatures. Prospective prediction of ophthalmopathy was tested in an independent validation cohort of approximately 19 hyperthyroidism patients and 15 to 17 patients who later progressed to ophthalmopathy. For training and testing, the 95 to 100 patients in the discovery cohort were randomly divided in a 7:3 ratio. In roughly six Graves' hyperthyroidism patients, the study also compared T-cell repertoires from thyroid tissue with T-cell repertoires from blood. After sampling, hyperthyroidism patients received methimazole starting at 30 mg daily, and ophthalmopathy patients received high-dose intravenous methylprednisolone. The paper describes TCR Vbeta CDR3 sequencing of 140 or so peripheral blood samples, made up of about 40 ophthalmopathy patients, around 73 hyperthyroidism patients and about 17 progressor patients. General findings and caveats noted by the study authors: Most expanded thyroid clonotypes (frequency above 0.001) were also detected in blood, suggesting blood repertoires may reflect thyroid immune responses. In validation, progression to ophthalmopathy was predicted by the model with 55% to 71% sensitivity and 72% to 85% specificity, a median of 6.5 months before onset. A 13 V-J signature model separated ophthalmopathy from stable hyperthyroidism, with around 91% sensitivity and roughly 84% specificity in cross-validation and 80%/75% in testing. Sample size was not statistically predetermined, and investigators were not blinded to group allocation.

Notes on this clonotype: Its recognized antigen is unknown. Base-call qualities are not available, and no considerably larger clone is one nucleotide away.

The TCR beta CDR3 regions were amplified from the RNA transcripts. The TCR CDR3 was subjected to a first round of RT-PCR using the HTBI primer set and the Qiagen OneStep RT-PCR kit. A second multiplex PCR round built the libraries, followed by size selection and purification. Sequencing of the libraries was done on an Illumina HiSeq2000 using paired-end 100 bp reads. In the source study's methods: Raw data were processed with SOAPnuke, discarding reads with adapters, uncalled bases, mean Phred below 15, or no exact constant-primer or identifier match. COPE v1.2.5 was used to merge high-quality paired reads, and clonotypes were defined as unique nucleotide sequences. Clonotypes were aligned to IMGT TRBV, TRBD and TRBJ reference segments using MiTCR v1.1. Only V-J combinations with frequency above 0.0001, covering about 99% of repertoires, were analysed. A TCS score was defined as the ratio between F50 (clonal expansion) and ExV (chaos), using BLOSUM62-based TCRdist between CDR3 peptides within each V-J. Welch's t-statistics and random forest reduced some 510 V-J features to 13, which were used in a naive Bayes classifier (R e1071). Using fastp trimming at Q25 and MiXCR clonotype assembly, TCRdb reanalyzed the public sequencing data and kept in-frame beta chains. When rows share a CDR3 protein, they turn into one entry using the most common DNA and genes. The V and J calls and clone size are TCRdb's, not the authors'. The sample has hundreds of thousands of distinct CDR3 sequences on record, around 45% of them singletons. Just under 8.5% of the sample is in the top ten clones.

Graves' hyperthyroidism was defined as stable when no progression to ophthalmopathy occurred over 18 months of follow-up. Hyperthyroidism patients were newly diagnosed, had a disease duration of under 2 months, and were aged 18 to 65 years. Patients with uncontrolled infections, other autoimmune diseases, pregnancy or lactation were excluded. Diagnoses were based on clinical symptoms, serum thyroxine and TRAb, thyroid ultrasound and orbital computed tomography. Total RNA was extracted using Trizol reagent, and RNA quality was assessed on an Agilent 2100 Bioanalyzer. Taken from the germline V gene, the CDR1 and CDR2 loops are SGDLS and YYNGEE. Counted from cysteine to phenylalanine, this CDR3 has 15 amino acids. Just the 45-base CDR3 DNA is kept, in frame starting at base 1. The junction shows trimming of 4 bases on V and 7 bases on J, and the gene matches do not reach 9 bases of it.

The sample consisted of peripheral blood or thyroid tissue (not recorded which). The chain is encoded by TRBV9 joined to TRBJ2-5; 11 of the junction bases match TRBD2. This clonotype originated in a woman aged 18-30 years with Graves' hyperthyroidism. Donor details come from another sample of the same person, matched by shared clones. The nucleotide sequence reads as follows: TGTGCCAGCAGCCCCCGACTAGCGGGAAGTGGGACCCAGTACTTC. This codes for CASSPRLAGSGTQYF.